The entry that follows covers one T cell receptor (beta chain) sequence. What this receptor recognizes is not known. Base qualities are not at hand, and no much larger clone is one base apart. The sample is drawn from a study of T cell repertoires in cytomegalovirus infection (dated by TCRdb to about 2019). Looking at the study overall: Donor HLA type was relevant to the analysis, because carriage of CMV infection together with the matching HLA type was indicated by public TCR beta signatures.

The CDR1 and CDR2 encoded by the germline V gene (reference sequence) are MNHEY and SMNVEV. Compared with germline, V lacks 5 bases and J lacks 4 bases; bases without a gene match: 8. Counted from cysteine to phenylalanine, this CDR3 has 15 amino acids. Just the 45-base CDR3 DNA is kept, in frame starting at base 1. TCRdb records Illumina HiSeq 1500 as the sequencer. TCRdb cleaned the public reads at Q25 with fastp, built clones with MiXCR and kept in-frame beta chains. For every CDR3 protein sequence, its rows merge into one entry that carries the most common genes and DNA. Here the sample has roughly 200,000 distinct CDR3 sequences; roughly 9.8% occur a single time. Clones ranked in the top ten supply approximately 4.6% of the sample. General study outcomes and caveats: The ex vivo response was dominated by HLA-C-restricted CMV-specific TCR beta clonotypes, and the single most frequent clonotype in two of eight donors was supplied by these HLA-C-restricted clonotypes. In both this cohort and an independent roughly 400-donor cohort, the cumulative frequency of public TCR beta family members distinguished carriers of CMV infection plus the relevant HLA type.

The receptor was isolated from a human donor in good health (CMV status not recorded). Some clones in this sample may be carry-over from other donors' samples. The sequenced material came from PBMCs. The chain is assembled from TRBV27 and TRBJ2-3; 8 bases in the junction line up with TRBD1. Here is the DNA: TGTGCCAGCAGTCCCGGCAGGGGGCGTCCAGATACGCAGTATTTT. It is translated as CASSPGRGRPDTQYF.